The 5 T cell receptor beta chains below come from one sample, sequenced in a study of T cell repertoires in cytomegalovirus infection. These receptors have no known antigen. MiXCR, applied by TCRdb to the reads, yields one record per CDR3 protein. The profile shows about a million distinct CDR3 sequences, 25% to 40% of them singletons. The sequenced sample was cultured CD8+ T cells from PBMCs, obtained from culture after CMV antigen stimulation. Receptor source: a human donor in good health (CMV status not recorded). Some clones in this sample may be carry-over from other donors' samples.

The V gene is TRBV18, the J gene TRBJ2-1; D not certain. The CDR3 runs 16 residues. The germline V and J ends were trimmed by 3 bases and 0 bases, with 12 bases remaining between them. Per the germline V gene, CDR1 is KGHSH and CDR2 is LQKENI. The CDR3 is CASSPVRSSSYNEQFF. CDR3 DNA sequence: TGTGCCAGCTCACCGGTCAGGAGCAGCTCCTACAATGAGCAGTTCTTC.

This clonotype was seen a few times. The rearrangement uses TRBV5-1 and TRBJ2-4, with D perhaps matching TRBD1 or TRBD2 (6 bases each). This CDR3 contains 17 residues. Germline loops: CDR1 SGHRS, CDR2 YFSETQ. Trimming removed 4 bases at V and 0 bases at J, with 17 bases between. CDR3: CASSPNMGGLAKNIQYF. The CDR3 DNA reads TGCGCCAGCAGCCCGAATATGGGGGGCCTAGCCAAAAACATTCAGTACTTC. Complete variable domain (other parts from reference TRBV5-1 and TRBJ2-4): KAGVTQTPRYLIKTRGQQVTLSCSPISGHRSVSWYQQTPGQGLQFLFEYFSETQRNKGNFPGRFSGRQFSNSRSEMNVSTLELGDSALYLCASSPNMGGLAKNIQYFGAGTRLSVL.

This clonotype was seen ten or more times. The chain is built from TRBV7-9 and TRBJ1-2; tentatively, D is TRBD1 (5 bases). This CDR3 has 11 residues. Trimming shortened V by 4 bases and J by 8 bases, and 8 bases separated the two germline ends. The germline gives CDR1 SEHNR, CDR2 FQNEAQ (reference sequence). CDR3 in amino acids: CASSSGLGYTF. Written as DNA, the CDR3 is TGTGCCAGCAGCTCAGGGTTGGGCTACACCTTC.

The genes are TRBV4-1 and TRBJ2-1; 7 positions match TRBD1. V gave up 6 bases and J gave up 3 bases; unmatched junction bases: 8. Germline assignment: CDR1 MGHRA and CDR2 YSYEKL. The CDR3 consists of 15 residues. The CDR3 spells CASSPGTDIYNEQFF. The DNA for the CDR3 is TGCGCCAGCAGTCCCGGGACAGACATCTACAATGAGCAGTTCTTC.

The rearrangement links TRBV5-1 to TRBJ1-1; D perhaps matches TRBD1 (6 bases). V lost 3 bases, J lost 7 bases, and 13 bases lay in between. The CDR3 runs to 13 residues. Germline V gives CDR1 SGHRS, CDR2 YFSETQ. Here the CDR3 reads CASSWEGDLEAFF. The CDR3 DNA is TGCGCCAGCAGCTGGGAGGGGGACCTTGAAGCTTTCTTT.